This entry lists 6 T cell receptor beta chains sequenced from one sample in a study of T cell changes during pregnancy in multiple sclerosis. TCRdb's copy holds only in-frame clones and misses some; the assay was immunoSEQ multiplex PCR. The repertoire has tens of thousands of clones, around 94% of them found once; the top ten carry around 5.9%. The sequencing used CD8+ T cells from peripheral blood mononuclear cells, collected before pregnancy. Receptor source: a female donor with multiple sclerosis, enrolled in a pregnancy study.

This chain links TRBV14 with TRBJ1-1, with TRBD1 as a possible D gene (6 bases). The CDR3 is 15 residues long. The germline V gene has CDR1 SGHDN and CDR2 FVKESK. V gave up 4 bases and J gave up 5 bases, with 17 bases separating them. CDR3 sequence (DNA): TGTGCCAGCAGCCGAAGGGTAGGGGGAGGGACTGAAGCTTTCTTT. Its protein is CASSRRVGGGTEAFF. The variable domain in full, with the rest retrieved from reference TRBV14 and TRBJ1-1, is EAGVTQFPSHSVIEKGQTVTLRCDPISGHDNLYWYRRVMGKEIKFLLHFVKESKQDESGMPNNRFLAERTGGTYSTLKVQPAELEDSGVYFCASSRRVGGGTEAFFGQGTRLTVV.

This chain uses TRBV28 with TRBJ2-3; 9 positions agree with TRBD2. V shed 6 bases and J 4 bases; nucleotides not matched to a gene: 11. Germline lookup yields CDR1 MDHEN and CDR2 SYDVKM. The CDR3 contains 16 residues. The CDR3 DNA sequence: TGTGCCAGCAGCCGCGGGGTAGCGGGAGTCTCAGATACGCAGTATTTT. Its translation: CASSRGVAGVSDTQYF.

The CDR3 region is CASSLAIRTSGTYNEQFF. The CDR3 region has the DNA TGTGCCAGCAGCTTGGCCATAAGGACTAGCGGGACCTACAATGAGCAGTTCTTC. The chain carries TRBV5-6 and TRBJ2-1; 12 bases map to TRBD2. Germline V gene sequence: CDR1 SGHDT, CDR2 YYEEEE. The V gene end was trimmed by 0 bases and the J gene end by 2 bases; junction bases not matched to a gene: 6. This CDR3 is built from 18 residues.

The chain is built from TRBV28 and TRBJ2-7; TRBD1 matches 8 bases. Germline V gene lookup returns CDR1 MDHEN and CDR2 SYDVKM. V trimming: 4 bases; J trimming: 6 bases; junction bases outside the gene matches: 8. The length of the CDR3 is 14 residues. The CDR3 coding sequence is TGTGCCAGCAGTTCGCAAAGACAGGGGACCGAGCAGTACTTC. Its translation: CASSSQRQGTEQYF.

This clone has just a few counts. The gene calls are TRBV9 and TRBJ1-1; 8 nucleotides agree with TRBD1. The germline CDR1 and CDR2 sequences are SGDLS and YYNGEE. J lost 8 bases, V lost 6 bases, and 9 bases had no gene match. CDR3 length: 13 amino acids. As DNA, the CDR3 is TGTGCCAGCACCCCCTTCCGGGACAGGGAAGCTTTCTTT. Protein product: CASTPFRDREAFF.

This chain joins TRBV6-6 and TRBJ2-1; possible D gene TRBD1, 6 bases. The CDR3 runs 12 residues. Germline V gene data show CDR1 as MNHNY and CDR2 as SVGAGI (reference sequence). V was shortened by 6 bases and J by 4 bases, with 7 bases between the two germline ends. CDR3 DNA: TGTGCCAGCAGGGACAGATACAATGAGCAGTTCTTC. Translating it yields CASRDRYNEQFF.